This T cell receptor (beta chain) is drawn from a study of T cell repertoires in aging, cancer and after chemotherapy. Overall study: The whole study produced a dataset of roughly 8.8 million TCR reads.

CDR1 is SGHDT, CDR2 YYEEEE, per germline. CDR3 length equals 18 residues. J was trimmed by 0 bases and V by 0 bases; bases with no gene match: 10. Amplification of TCR beta used genomic DNA extracted from peripheral blood. General study points: Healthy donors lost TCR diversity with age mainly through richness, cancer patients through richness and evenness.

By sample fraction, this clonotype is large. What it recognizes is unknown. Rearranged V-D-J TRB sequences were amplified with a mixed TRB-A/B primer pool. In TCRdb, the multiplex PCR reads were re-called with MiXCR into one record per CDR3 protein. Of roughly 840 distinct CDR3 sequences in the sample, under 30% were seen once. The clonotype originates from a human donor with a solid tumor. The V and J genes are TRBV5-6 and TRBJ2-3; 7 nucleotides align to TRBD2. The specimen was blood. DNA of the CDR3: TGTGCCAGCAGCTTGGGCGGGGGAAACCTAATTAGCACAGATACGCAGTATTTT. It specifies CASSLGGGNLISTDTQYF.